Here is one TCR beta chain with its context. What it binds is unknown. This sample was included in a study of T-cell reconstitution after alpha-beta-depleted transplantation in children. For TCRbeta, the library was prepared with unique molecular identifiers. TCRdb re-analysed the PCR reads in MiXCR, keeping a single row per CDR3 protein. The sample lists under 750,000 distinct CDR3 sequences; roughly 24% were seen once. Study outcomes and limitations: It was reported that alpha-beta T cells came from several hundred expanded graft clones (about two months after transplant). High day-60 TCRbeta diversity in some patients came from surviving recipient T cells and thymic progenitors. By one year post-transplant, T-cell counts and diversity largely arose from T cells that were newly produced.

V shed 1 base, J shed 7 bases, and the junction held 9 bases outside the gene matches. In germline, CDR1 is DFQATT, CDR2 SNEGSKA (reference sequence). This CDR3 contains 16 residues. V is TRBV20-1 and J is TRBJ2-1; 11 bases line up with TRBD1. Sample: PBMCs, mostly from graft donor cells, taken 360 days after TCRalphabeta/CD19-depleted stem cell transplant. The receptor comes from a boy under two years old who had a stem cell transplant for acute myeloid leukemia, so the T cells may come from the graft donor. The DNA for the CDR3 is TGCAGTGCTAGAGTCCCGGGGACAGGGGGGCGGAATGAGCAGTTCTTC. Protein: CSARVPGTGGRNEQFF.